One T cell receptor (beta chain) is described in this entry. Its specificity is not known. This record belongs to a study of vaccination effects on CD4 cells after COVID-19. Study at large: Participants were given two doses of BNT162b2 or mRNA-1273 vaccine. Study conclusions and caveats: Late post-vaccination samples showed marked contraction of infection- and vaccine-induced clones. There were few convalescent patients in the study and no early post-infection timepoints.

Germline V gene lookup returns CDR1 MNHEY and CDR2 SVGAGI. The CDR3 is made up of 15 amino acids. Deletions cut 2 bases from V and 0 bases from J, with 10 bases between. Measured with immunoSEQ multiplex PCR; TCRdb has only the in-frame clones, and not every one. The table lists tens of thousands of clones, around 86% of them singletons, with 2.4% in the top ten. In the ViraFEST assay, antigen-specific CD4+ clonotypes were identified by expansion after peptide-pool stimulation. The culture ran for 10 days before CD4+ T cells were isolated. Researchers swapped half the medium for IL-2 medium on both days 3 and 7.

The V gene is TRBV6-5, the J gene TRBJ1-2; D gene ambiguous. The clonotype originates from a human donor who received a COVID-19 vaccine. The specimen comprised CD4+ T cells from PBMCs cultured with HCoV-229E spike peptides, sampled before COVID-19 vaccination. CDR3 coding DNA: TGTGCCAGCAGTTACACGGGCGCCTCTAACTATGGCTACACCTTC. Protein product: CASSYTGASNYGYTF.